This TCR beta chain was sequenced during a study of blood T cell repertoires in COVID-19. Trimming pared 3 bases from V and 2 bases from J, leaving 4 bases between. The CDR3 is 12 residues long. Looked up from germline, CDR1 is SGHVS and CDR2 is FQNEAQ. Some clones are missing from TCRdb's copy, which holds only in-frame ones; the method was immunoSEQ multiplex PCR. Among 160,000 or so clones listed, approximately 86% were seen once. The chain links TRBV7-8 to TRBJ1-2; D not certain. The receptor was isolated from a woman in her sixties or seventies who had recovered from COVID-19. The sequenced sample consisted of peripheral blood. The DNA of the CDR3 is TGTGCCAGCAGCTTCGGGAACTATGGCTACACCTTC. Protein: CASSFGNYGYTF. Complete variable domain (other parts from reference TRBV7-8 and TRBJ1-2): GAGVSQSPRYKVAKRGQDVALRCDPISGHVSLFWYQQALGQGPEFLTYFQNEAQLDKSGLPSDRFFAERPEGSVSTLKIQRTQQEDSAVYLCASSFGNYGYTFGSGTRLTVV.